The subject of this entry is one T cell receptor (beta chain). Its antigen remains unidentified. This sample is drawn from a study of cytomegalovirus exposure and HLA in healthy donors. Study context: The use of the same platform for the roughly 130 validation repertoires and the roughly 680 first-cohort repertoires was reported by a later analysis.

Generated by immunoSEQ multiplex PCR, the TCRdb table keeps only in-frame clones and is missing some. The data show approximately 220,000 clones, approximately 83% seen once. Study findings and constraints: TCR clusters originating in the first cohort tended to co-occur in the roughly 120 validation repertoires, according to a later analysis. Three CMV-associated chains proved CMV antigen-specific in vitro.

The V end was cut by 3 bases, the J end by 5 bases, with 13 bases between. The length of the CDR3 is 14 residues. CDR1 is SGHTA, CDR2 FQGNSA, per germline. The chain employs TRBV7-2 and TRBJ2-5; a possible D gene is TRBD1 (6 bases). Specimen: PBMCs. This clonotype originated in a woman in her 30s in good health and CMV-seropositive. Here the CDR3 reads CASSFGGGKETQYF. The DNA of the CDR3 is TGTGCCAGCAGCTTTGGTGGGGGCAAGGAGACCCAGTACTTC.